This T cell receptor (beta chain) was recovered during a study of blood T cell repertoires in COVID-19. Study in general: PBMCs, B-cell-depleted T cells, or T cells provided the cDNA or gDNA that made up the material.

While infection was still active, Seattle patients were enrolled and then followed longitudinally. Per the original methods: Amplification from reference gene primers served as the basis for estimated nucleated cell counts. Sequenced by immunoSEQ multiplex PCR; TCRdb stores in-frame clones only, minus some. V and J calls and clone size follow that table, whereas D and trimming were derived from the DNA. This sample has about 230,000 clones, with over 75% found just once. V gave up 0 bases and J gave up 1 base, with 3 bases separating them. The CDR3 sequence is 13 residues long. CDR1 is SEHNR, CDR2 FQNEAQ, per germline (reference sequence).

V is TRBV7-9 and J is TRBJ2-5; D unclear. The sequence came from a man aged 45-65 years with COVID-19, enrolled during active disease. Sequencing was done on a sample of peripheral blood. CDR3 loop: CASSLALQETQYF. The DNA of the CDR3 is TGTGCCAGCAGCTTAGCCCTCCAAGAGACCCAGTACTTC.